The source of this T cell receptor beta chain is a study of blood T cell repertoires in COVID-19 (dated by TCRdb to about 2020). Regarding the study in general: Collaborator samples came from the United States, Italy and Spain and covered acute and convalescent phases of COVID-19. The prospective study material was composed of cDNA or gDNA derived from T cells, B-cell-depleted T cells, or PBMCs. Subjects who had been exposed to COVID-19, were actively infected with it, or had recovered from it provided the deeply sampled blood TCRbeta repertoires that made up the dataset. A freely available public database, intended as a resource for researchers studying the immune response to SARS-CoV-2, is where the repertoires were released. The samples were drawn from the first 160 participants of the ongoing ImmuneRACE study and from 1,200 or so subjects provided by 6 global collaborators. The sample metadata nearly always contained a de-identified subject ID, COVID-19 status, age in years and sex. Where available, HLA class I and class II types were taken from metadata supplied by the sample provider and were not determined by assay-based typing.

Study-wide conclusions, independent of this receptor: The quantity of clinical and demographic metadata differed by source and by participant and was supplied without curation.

The immunoSEQ Assay, a bias-controlled multiplex PCR, was used to amplify TCRbeta CDR3 regions from genomic DNA. The source study handled its data this way. Within the assay, amplification of reference gene primers was used to estimate how many nucleated cells each sample contained. To quantify the absolute abundance of each unique TCRbeta CDR3 rearrangement, sequence reads were collapsed and filtered. For each sample, productive Simpson clonality was calculated as the square root of Simpson's diversity index over productive rearrangements. TCRdb took this table from immuneACCESS and kept in-frame rearrangements with V and J called. Such tables lack part of the clones; where checked against another copy, unresolved V genes explain under half of the gap, and the rest is unexplained. The D gene and trimming were derived from the DNA, and the V and J assignments and clone size from that table. For this sample there are under 75,000 clones; about 76% appear just once. Of the sample, 50% is held by the ten largest clones.

Each collaborating institution followed its own protocols to collect whole blood in K2EDTA tubes. For TCRbeta analysis, collaborators shipped samples in one of three forms: frozen whole blood, isolated PBMCs, or DNA extracted from either of those sample types. Comment on this clone: Which antigen it targets is not known. Base qualities are not recorded, but no much larger clone differs from it by a single base.

The germline V gene sets CDR1 to MDHEN and CDR2 to SYDVKM. The V end loses 7 bases and the J end loses 4 bases, and a stretch of 14 bases separates them. From cysteine to phenylalanine, the CDR3 is 14 amino acids long. The read is trimmed to its CDR3 DNA, 42 bases read in frame from base 1. Recombination joined TRBV28 with TRBJ1-5, with the D segment identity uncertain. The receptor was derived from a woman of 80 years or more with acute or convalescent COVID-19. The source material was peripheral blood. The CDR3 reads CASTPRRANQPQHF. The DNA is as follows: TGTGCCAGCACACCAAGGCGGGCAAATCAGCCCCAGCATTTT.